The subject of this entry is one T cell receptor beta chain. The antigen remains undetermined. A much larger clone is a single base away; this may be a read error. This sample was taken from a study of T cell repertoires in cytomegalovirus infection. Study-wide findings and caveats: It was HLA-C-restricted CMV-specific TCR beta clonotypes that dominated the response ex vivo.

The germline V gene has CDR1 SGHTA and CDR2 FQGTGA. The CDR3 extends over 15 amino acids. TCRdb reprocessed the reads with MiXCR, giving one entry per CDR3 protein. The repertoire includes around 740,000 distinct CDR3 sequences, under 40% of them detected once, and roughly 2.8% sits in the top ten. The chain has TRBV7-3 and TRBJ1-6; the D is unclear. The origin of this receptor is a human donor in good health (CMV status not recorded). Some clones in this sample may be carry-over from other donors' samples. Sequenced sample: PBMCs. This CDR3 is CAISLLLGSNSPLHF. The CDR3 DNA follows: TGTGCCATCAGCTTACTCCTCGGAAGTAATTCACCCCTCCACTTT.